This TCR beta chain comes out of a study of blood T cell repertoires in COVID-19. Study background: T cells, B-cell-depleted T cells, or PBMCs supplied cDNA or gDNA.

This clone was detected only once. Participants' reported clinical history set cohort assignment. In the authors' workflow: Estimated nucleated cell counts came from reference gene primer amplification. This table comes from immunoSEQ multiplex PCR, and its TCRdb copy is limited to in-frame clones, with some not included. That table gives V, J and clone size, and the DNA gave D and trimming. This table has 470,000 or so clones, around 90% appearing once. The CDR3 runs 15 residues. CDR1 is KGHSH, CDR2 LQKENI, per germline. V was clipped by 3 bases and J by 3 bases; unmatched bases: 6. The sample was PBMCs or T cells enriched from blood (not recorded which). The rearrangement uses TRBV18 and TRBJ2-7; 9 nucleotides agree with TRBD2. The clonotype originates from a woman between 18 and 29 years old with acute COVID-19. This CDR3 is CASSPQGTSSYEQYF. The CDR3 nucleotides are TGTGCCAGCTCACCGCAGGGGACTAGCAGCTACGAGCAGTACTTC.